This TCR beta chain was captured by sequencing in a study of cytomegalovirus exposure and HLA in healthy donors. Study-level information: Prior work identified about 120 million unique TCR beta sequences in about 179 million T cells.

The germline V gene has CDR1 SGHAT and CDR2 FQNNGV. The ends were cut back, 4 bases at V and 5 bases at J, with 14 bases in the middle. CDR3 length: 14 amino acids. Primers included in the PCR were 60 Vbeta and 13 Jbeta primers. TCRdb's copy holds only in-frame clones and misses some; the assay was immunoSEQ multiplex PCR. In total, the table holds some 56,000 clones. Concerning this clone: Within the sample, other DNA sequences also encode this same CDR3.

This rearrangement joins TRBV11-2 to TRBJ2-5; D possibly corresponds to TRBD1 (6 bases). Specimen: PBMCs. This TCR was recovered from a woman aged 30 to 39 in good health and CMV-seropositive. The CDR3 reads CASSSRGLGETQYF. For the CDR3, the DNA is TGTGCCAGCAGCTCCAGGGGATTGGGGGAGACCCAGTACTTC.